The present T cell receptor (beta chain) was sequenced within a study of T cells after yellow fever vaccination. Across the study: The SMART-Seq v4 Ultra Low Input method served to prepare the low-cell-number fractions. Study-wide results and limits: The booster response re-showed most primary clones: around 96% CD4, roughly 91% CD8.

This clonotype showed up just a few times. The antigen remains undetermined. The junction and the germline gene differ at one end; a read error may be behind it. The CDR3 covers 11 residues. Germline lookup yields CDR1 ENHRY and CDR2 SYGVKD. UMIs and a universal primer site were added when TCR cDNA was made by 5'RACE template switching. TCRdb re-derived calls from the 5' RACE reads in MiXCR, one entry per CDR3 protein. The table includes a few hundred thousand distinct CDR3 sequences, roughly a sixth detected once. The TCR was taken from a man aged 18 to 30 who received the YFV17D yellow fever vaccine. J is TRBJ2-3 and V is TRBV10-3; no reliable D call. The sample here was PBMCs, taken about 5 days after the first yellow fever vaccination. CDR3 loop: CATSVWDTQYF. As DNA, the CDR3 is TGTGCCACCAGTGTATGGGATACGCAGTATTTT.